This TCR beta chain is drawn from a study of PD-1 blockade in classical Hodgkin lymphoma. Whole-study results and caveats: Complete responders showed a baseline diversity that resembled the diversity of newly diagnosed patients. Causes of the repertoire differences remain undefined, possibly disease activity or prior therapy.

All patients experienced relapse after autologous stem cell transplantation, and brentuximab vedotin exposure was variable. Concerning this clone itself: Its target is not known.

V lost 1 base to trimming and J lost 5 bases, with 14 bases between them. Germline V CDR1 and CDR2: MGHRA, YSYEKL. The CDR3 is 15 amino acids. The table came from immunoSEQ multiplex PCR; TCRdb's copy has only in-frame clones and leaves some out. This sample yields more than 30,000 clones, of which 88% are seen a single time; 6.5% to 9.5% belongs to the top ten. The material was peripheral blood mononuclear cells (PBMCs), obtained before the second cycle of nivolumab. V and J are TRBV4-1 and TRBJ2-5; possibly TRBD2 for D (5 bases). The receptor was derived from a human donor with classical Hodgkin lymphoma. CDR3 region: CASSQVGLNVETQYF. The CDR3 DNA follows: TGCGCCAGCAGCCAAGTTGGACTCAATGTGGAGACCCAGTACTTC.